The source of this TCR beta chain is a study of blood T cell repertoires in COVID-19. For the study at large: Researchers got acute and convalescent COVID-19 samples from the United States, Italy and Spain. Sources were T cells, B-cell-depleted T cells, or PBMCs; the material itself was cDNA or gDNA.

Original data processing: Amplification of reference gene primers was used by the study to estimate nucleated cell counts. Profiling relied on immunoSEQ multiplex PCR, and the TCRdb table lists in-frame clones only, not all of them. V, J and clone size are those of that table, while D and trimming were read from the DNA. The sample contains about 210,000 clones, less than 90% of which appear only once. Unmatched junction bases numbered 2, after V lost 4 bases and J lost 7 bases. There are 14 residues in the CDR3. The germline V gene has CDR1 PRHDT and CDR2 FYEKMQ (reference sequence). Remarks on this clone: In the same sample, other DNA sequences code for this CDR3.

This chain uses TRBV13 with TRBJ1-6, with 9 bases fitting TRBD1. Sequenced: peripheral blood. The TCR comes from a man aged 40-50 years with acute or convalescent COVID-19. The CDR3 sequence is CASSSGQGNSPLHF. CDR3 sequence (DNA): TGTGCCAGCAGCTCAGGACAGGGGAATTCACCCCTCCACTTT.